The 30 T cell receptor beta chains below come from one sample, sequenced in a study of blood T cell repertoires in COVID-19. The data were produced by immunoSEQ multiplex PCR, yet TCRdb's version contains in-frame clones alone and is incomplete. The table has 110,000 or so clones, roughly 82% seen once. The specimen was peripheral blood. Source of these receptors: a middle-aged woman with acute or convalescent COVID-19.

V is TRBV6-6 and J is TRBJ1-2; 12 bases align to TRBD1. CDR1 and CDR2 from the germline V gene are MNHNY and SVGAGI (reference sequence). With 2 bases clipped from V and 7 bases from J, the junction kept 8 bases outside the gene matches. The CDR3 is 16 amino acids. CDR3 region: CASSYGEGQGAVGYTF. The CDR3 nucleotides are TGTGCCAGCAGTTACGGCGAGGGACAGGGGGCAGTTGGCTACACCTTC.

The V and J genes are TRBV6-6 and TRBJ2-3, with TRBD1 matching 9 bases. This CDR3 region has 15 residues. J was trimmed by 3 bases and V by 6 bases; bases with no gene match: 7. CDR1 and CDR2 from the germline V gene are MNHNY and SVGAGI (reference sequence). The CDR3 loop reads CASSPPGTGTDTQYF. For the CDR3, the DNA is TGTGCCAGCAGCCCCCCCGGGACAGGGACAGATACGCAGTATTTT.

The rearrangement uses TRBV5-1 and TRBJ2-1; D remains unclear. Trimming took off 4 bases at V and 6 bases at J, with 20 bases between the two ends. There are 16 residues in the CDR3. CDR1 SGHRS and CDR2 YFSETQ come from the germline V gene. The CDR3 DNA reads as TGCGCCAGCAGCCTACGCGCCCCCCAGGCTGTCAATGAGCAGTTCTTC. The encoded protein is CASSLRAPQAVNEQFF.

This sequence joins TRBV3-1 (or the pseudogene TRBV3-2) and TRBJ1-4; 7 nucleotides match TRBD1. Germline V gene lookup returns CDR1 LGHDT and CDR2 YNNKEL (reference sequence). Trimming removed 4 bases from V and 8 bases from J; junction bases left unmatched: 10. This CDR3 region has 15 residues. This CDR3 reads CASSLLTGVGEKLFF. In DNA form, the CDR3 reads TGTGCCAGCAGCCTCCTAACAGGGGTGGGGGAAAAACTGTTTTTT.

This chain links TRBV5-5 with TRBJ1-2; D remains ambiguous. The V gene's germline CDR1 is SGHKS and CDR2 YYEKEE (reference sequence). Trimming pared 4 bases from V and 0 bases from J, leaving 13 bases between. The CDR3 has 15 amino acids. CDR3 loop: CASSRADGTNYGYTF. Here the CDR3 DNA reads TGTGCCAGCAGCCGAGCGGACGGCACTAACTATGGCTACACCTTC.

J is TRBJ2-2 and V is TRBV9, with 16 bases matching TRBD2. The CDR3 is 18 residues long. The J segment lost 4 bases and the V segment lost 5 bases, leaving 8 bases of the junction unmatched. In germline, CDR1 is SGDLS, CDR2 YYNGEE. The CDR3 here is CASRPGTSGGAVTGELFF. The CDR3 DNA follows: TGTGCCAGCAGGCCCGGGACTAGCGGGGGGGCGGTCACCGGGGAGCTGTTTTTT.

The gene calls are TRBV4-3 and TRBJ2-2; 8 bases are shared with TRBD2. The germline gives CDR1 LGHNA, CDR2 YSLEER. The CDR3 runs to 19 residues. Germline trimming cut 0 bases from V and 6 bases from J; bases unmatched to any gene: 15. CDR3 in DNA: TGCGCCAGCAGCCAAGAGATGGGGACGACTAGCGCGGGGTCCGGGGAGCTGTTTTTT. This gives the protein CASSQEMGTTSAGSGELFF.

This chain links TRBV4-1 with TRBJ1-5; D unclear. Trimming removed 0 bases at V and 1 base at J, with 13 bases between. CDR1 is MGHRA, CDR2 YSYEKL, per germline. The length of the CDR3 is 17 residues. For the CDR3, the DNA is TGCGCCAGCAGCCAAGAAGGAGGGATCTTGAGCAATCAGCCCCAGCATTTT. It encodes CASSQEGGILSNQPQHF.

This chain uses TRBV19 with TRBJ1-2; a weak D match, TRBD1 (6 bases). The CDR3 spans 13 residues. The V gene's germline CDR1 is LNHDA and CDR2 SQIVND (reference sequence). V lost 9 bases, J lost 5 bases, and 16 bases lay in between. In DNA, the CDR3 is TGTGCCAGCTCCGGACAGATTTCTTATGGCTACACCTTC. This gives the protein CASSGQISYGYTF.

The chain uses TRBV6-2 or TRBV6-3 and TRBJ1-1, with TRBD1 matching 10 bases. Germline V lookup: CDR1 MNHEY, CDR2 SVGEGT. The length of the CDR3 is 15 residues. V was clipped by 2 bases and J by 6 bases; unmatched bases: 6. For the CDR3, the DNA is TGTGCCAGCAGTTACAGGGGACAGGGGCTCGCTGAAGCTTTCTTT. Its protein product is CASSYRGQGLAEAFF.

V usage is TRBV11-2 and J usage is TRBJ1-4; D may be TRBD1 (6 bases). Germline CDR1 and CDR2: SGHAT and FQNNGV. V lost 5 bases and J 0 bases, leaving 13 bases between the germline ends. This CDR3 is built from 16 residues. CDR3 amino acids: CASSRGQPSTNEKLFF. CDR3 DNA sequence: TGTGCCAGCAGCCGTGGACAGCCCTCAACTAATGAAAAACTGTTTTTT.

This chain uses TRBV5-6 with TRBJ1-2, with D maybe TRBD1 (6 bases). Trimming pared 1 base from V and 6 bases from J, leaving 13 bases between. The CDR3 spans 14 residues. Looked up from germline, CDR1 is SGHDT and CDR2 is YYEEEE. The CDR3 loop reads CASSLRGQEHGYTF. The DNA for the CDR3 is TGTGCCAGCAGCTTGAGGGGACAAGAACATGGCTACACCTTC.

The rearrangement uses TRBV6-5 and TRBJ1-6; the match to TRBD1 covers 7 bases. CDR1 MNHEY and CDR2 SVGAGI come from the germline V gene. V shed 0 bases and J 10 bases; nucleotides not matched to a gene: 9. The length of the CDR3 is 16 residues. The CDR3: CASSYSGQWVQSPLHF. The CDR3 coding sequence is TGTGCCAGCAGTTACTCGGGACAGTGGGTTCAGTCACCCCTCCACTTT.

The chain joins TRBV6-2 or TRBV6-3 to TRBJ2-1, with TRBD2 identical over 15 bases. Germline loops: CDR1 MNHEY, CDR2 SVGEGT. This CDR3 comprises 18 residues. J was trimmed by 8 bases and V by 4 bases; bases with no gene match: 12. CDR3 region: CASSSGLAGGLSSHEQFF. The CDR3 nucleotides are TGTGCCAGCAGTTCCGGACTAGCGGGGGGGTTAAGTAGCCATGAGCAGTTCTTC.

This clone was observed once. The chain carries TRBV29-1 and TRBJ1-3; D is ambiguous. The V gene's germline CDR1 is SQVTM and CDR2 ANQGSEA. The CDR3 loop spans 15 amino acids. V was trimmed by 6 bases and J by 0 bases, leaving 15 bases between them. The CDR3 bases are TGCAGCGTCGTAACGGGGTCGAACTCTGGAAACACCATATATTTT. Translated, it gives CSVVTGSNSGNTIYF.

The sample holds one count of this clone. The chain has TRBV4-1 and TRBJ2-7; 8 nucleotides agree with TRBD2. The CDR3 runs 15 residues. V lost 5 bases, J lost 4 bases, and 10 bases stayed unmatched. CDR1 MGHRA and CDR2 YSYEKL come from the germline V gene. CDR3 loop: CASSALGGDTYEQYF. The CDR3 DNA sequence: TGCGCCAGCAGCGCCCTCGGGGGGGACACTTACGAGCAGTACTTC.

The chain links TRBV6-5 to TRBJ1-2; D remains unclear. The CDR3 length is 15 residues. V shed 5 bases and J shed 3 bases, with 16 bases lying between them. The V gene's germline CDR1 is MNHEY and CDR2 SVGAGI. In DNA form, the CDR3 reads TGTGCCAGCAGTCCACCCGAGAGGGCATACTATGGCTACACCTTC. As protein: CASSPPERAYYGYTF.

The V call is TRBV6-5, the J call TRBJ1-2, with D tentatively TRBD1 (5 bases). Trimming stripped 11 bases from V and 5 bases from J, with 12 bases between. Germline V gives CDR1 MNHEY, CDR2 SVGAGI. This CDR3 is 11 amino acids long. The CDR3 region is CAAGAGYGYTF. CDR3 bases: TGTGCCGCCGGGGCGGGGTATGGCTACACCTTC.

CDR3 loop: CASSRTGFFSDSYNEQFF. CDR3 sequence (DNA): TGTGCCAGCAGTCGCACAGGGTTTTTCTCAGACTCCTACAATGAGCAGTTCTTC. This rearrangement joins TRBV2 to TRBJ2-1, with D possibly TRBD1 on 6 matching bases. Deletions cut 5 bases from V and 0 bases from J, with 20 bases between. CDR1 is SNHLY, CDR2 FYNNEI, per germline. This CDR3 is built from 18 residues.

The chain links TRBV2 to TRBJ2-2; 8 nucleotides agree with TRBD1. CDR1 is SNHLY, CDR2 FYNNEI, per germline. The J segment lost 6 bases and the V segment lost 6 bases, leaving 12 bases of the junction unmatched. This CDR3 region has 16 residues. CDR3 region: CASRVDGQGKAGELFF. Here the CDR3 DNA reads TGTGCCAGCAGGGTTGATGGACAGGGAAAAGCCGGGGAGCTGTTTTTT.

V gene TRBV7-9 combines with J gene TRBJ1-5; a weak D match, TRBD1 (5 bases). The V gene lost 5 bases and the J gene lost 0 bases, with 11 bases spanning the gap. Germline CDR1 and CDR2: SEHNR and FQNEAQ (reference sequence). The CDR3 runs to 15 residues. In DNA form, the CDR3 reads TGTGCCAGCAGCCCCGGCGGGGGTAGCAATCAGCCCCAGCATTTT. It encodes CASSPGGGSNQPQHF.

The chain employs TRBV18 and TRBJ1-4; D gene ambiguous. The V and J ends lost 4 bases and 5 bases respectively, with 5 bases between them. The CDR3 is made up of 12 amino acids. CDR1 and CDR2 from the germline V gene are KGHSH and LQKENI. CDR3 protein: CASSRPNEKLFF. CDR3 DNA: TGTGCCAGCTCACGGCCGAATGAAAAACTGTTTTTT.

This clone has more than one count but fewer than ten. V usage is TRBV4-1 and J usage is TRBJ1-1, with D tentatively TRBD1 (5 bases). Germline V CDR1 and CDR2: MGHRA, YSYEKL. V lost 3 bases, J lost 5 bases, and 10 bases lay in between. CDR3 length: 13 amino acids. CDR3 nucleotides: TGCGCCAGCAGCCACCCGGGGGGGACTGAAGCTTTCTTT. This encodes CASSHPGGTEAFF.

The V call is TRBV24-1, the J call TRBJ2-1; D perhaps matches TRBD1 (5 bases). This CDR3 contains 16 residues. V was shortened by 0 bases and J by 8 bases, with 16 bases between the two germline ends. CDR1 KGHDR and CDR2 SFDVKD come from the germline V gene. Here the CDR3 reads CATSDLQICMGHEQFF. DNA for the CDR3: TGTGCCACCAGTGATTTGCAAATCTGCATGGGGCATGAGCAGTTCTTC.

The chain recombines TRBV7-2 with TRBJ2-1; 7 nucleotides match TRBD2. The CDR3 extends over 14 amino acids. The germline CDR1 and CDR2 sequences are SGHTA and FQGNSA. Losses at the gene ends were 4 bases for V and 10 bases for J; bases not matched to a gene: 10. This CDR3 reads CASSWGSGVPEQFF. The CDR3 nucleotides read TGTGCCAGCAGCTGGGGAAGCGGGGTACCGGAGCAGTTCTTC.

The genes are TRBV29-1 and TRBJ2-1, with 9 bases lining up with TRBD2. This CDR3 is built from 14 residues. Trimming removed 7 bases from V and 6 bases from J; junction bases left unmatched: 10. Germline loops: CDR1 SQVTM, CDR2 ANQGSEA. Here the CDR3 DNA reads TGCAGCGGGGCAATTAGCGGGGGCTCCAATGAGCAGTTCTTC. Protein: CSGAISGGSNEQFF.

V and J are TRBV6-6 and TRBJ2-1; maybe TRBD1 (6 bases). Germline CDR1 is MNHNY and CDR2 is SVGAGI (reference sequence). The CDR3 is 15 residues long. V was pared by 6 bases and J by 3 bases, with 15 bases between. This CDR3 is CASSLGTRSYNEQFF. The CDR3 bases are TGTGCCAGCAGCCTAGGGACAAGGAGCTACAATGAGCAGTTCTTC.

This sequence joins TRBV2 and TRBJ1-2; the D is unclear. CDR1 SNHLY and CDR2 FYNNEI come from the germline V gene. V dropped 7 bases and J dropped 3 bases, with 21 bases sitting between them. This CDR3 spans 16 amino acids. The CDR3 sequence is CASIDASPGGDYGYTF. The CDR3 DNA sequence: TGTGCCAGCATCGACGCCAGCCCGGGTGGAGACTATGGCTACACCTTC. Combining the CDR3 with reference TRBV2 and TRBJ1-2 gives the whole variable domain EPEVTQTPSHQVTQMGQEVILRCVPISNHLYFYWYRQILGQKVEFLVSFYNNEISEKSEIFDDQFSVERPDGSNFTLKIRSTKLEDSAMYFCASIDASPGGDYGYTFGSGTRLTVV.

This chain links TRBV5-6 with TRBJ2-3; tentative D call: TRBD2 (5 bases). This CDR3 has 15 residues. The V end lost 1 base, the J end lost 5 bases, and 14 bases lay between the germline ends. Germline CDR1 is SGHDT and CDR2 is YYEEEE. This CDR3 reads CASSLIAPREDTQYF. CDR3 bases: TGTGCCAGCAGCTTGATCGCTCCCCGGGAAGATACGCAGTATTTT.

The rearrangement uses TRBV7-2 and TRBJ2-3, with 7 bases aligning to TRBD1. The V and J ends lost 3 bases and 10 bases, in that order; junction bases with no gene match: 13. This CDR3 contains 15 residues. The germline gives CDR1 SGHTA, CDR2 FQGNSA. The CDR3 DNA reads TGTGCCAGCAGCTTCGAGGGGACAGCTCTCCCTCCGCAGTATTTT. It translates to CASSFEGTALPPQYF.